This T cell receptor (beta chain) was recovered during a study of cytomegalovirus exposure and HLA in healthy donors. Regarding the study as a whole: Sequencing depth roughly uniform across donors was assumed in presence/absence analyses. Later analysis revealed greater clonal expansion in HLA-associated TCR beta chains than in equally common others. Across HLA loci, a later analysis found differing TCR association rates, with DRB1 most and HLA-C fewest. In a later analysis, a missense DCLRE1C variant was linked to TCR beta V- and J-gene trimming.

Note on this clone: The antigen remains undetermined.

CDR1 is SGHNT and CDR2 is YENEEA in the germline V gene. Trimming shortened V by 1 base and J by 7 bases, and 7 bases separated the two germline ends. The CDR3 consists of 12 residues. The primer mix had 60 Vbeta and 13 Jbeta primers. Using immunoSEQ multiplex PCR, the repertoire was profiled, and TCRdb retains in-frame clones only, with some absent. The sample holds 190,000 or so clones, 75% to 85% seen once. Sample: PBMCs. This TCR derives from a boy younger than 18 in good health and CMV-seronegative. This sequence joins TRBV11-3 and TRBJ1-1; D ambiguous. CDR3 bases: TGTGCCAGCAGCTTAGGCAGGCATGAAGCTTTCTTT. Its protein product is CASSLGRHEAFF.